The clone carrying this T cell receptor (beta chain) was detected a few times. What it binds is unknown. These data belong to a study of CD8+CD57+ T cells in acquired aplastic anemia. General study results and limits: Comparison of patients with controls identified roughly 30 shared CD8+ CDR3 sequences.

Sequencing was done on patients that had shown CD8+CD57+ cell expansion by flow cytometry. Germline CDR1 ENHRY, CDR2 SYGVKD. The CDR3 runs 13 residues. Trimming cost V 5 bases and J 2 bases, with 10 bases left between them. For CDR3 and TCR beta VDJ profiling, genomic DNA was the template used. A single record per CDR3 protein comes from TCRdb applying MiXCR to the reads. The data contain more than 150,000 distinct CDR3 sequences, more than 45% of them singletons. Input material: sorted CD4+, CD8+, or CD8+CD57+ T cells (not recorded which) from PBMCs. The sequence came from a human donor with aplastic anemia. This chain connects TRBV10-3 to TRBJ2-7; D perhaps matches TRBD2 (7 bases). The CDR3 spells CAISWEGAYEQYF. For the CDR3, the DNA is TGTGCCATCAGTTGGGAGGGGGCCTACGAGCAGTACTTC.